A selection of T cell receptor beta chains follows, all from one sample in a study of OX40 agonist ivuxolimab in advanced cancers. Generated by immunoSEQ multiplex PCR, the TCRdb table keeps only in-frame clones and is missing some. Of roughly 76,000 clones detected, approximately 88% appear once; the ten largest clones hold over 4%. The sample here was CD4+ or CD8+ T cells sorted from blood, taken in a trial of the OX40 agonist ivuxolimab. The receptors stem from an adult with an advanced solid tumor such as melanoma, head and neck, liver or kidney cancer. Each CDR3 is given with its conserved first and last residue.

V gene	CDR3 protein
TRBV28	CASSLGATVYGYTF
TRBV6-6	CASTSGQGATEAFF
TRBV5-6	CASSLSGLAGVETQYF
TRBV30	CAWTGANYGYTF
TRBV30	CAWSDPGAGVDEQYF
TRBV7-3	CASSPRLAGETGELFF
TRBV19	CASHLGRINQPQHF
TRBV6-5	CASGREPQKTQYF
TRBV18	CASSLQANTEAFF
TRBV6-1	CASRTADRSWTEAFF
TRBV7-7	CASSLFVFLSGEKETQYF
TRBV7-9	CASSSSSGSYGYTF
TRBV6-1	CASSEGASGSWETQYF
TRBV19	CAAGTGFYSNQPQHF
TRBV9	CASSGNYNEQFF
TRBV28	CASRGTGRASYEQYF
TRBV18	CASSPQDLSRGEQFF
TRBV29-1	CSVLAASSPSGNTIYF
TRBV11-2	CASSLDAGTGRQETQYF
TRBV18	CASSPSGLADTGELFF
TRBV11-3	CASSSSLTGPETQYF
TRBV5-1	CASSSGGLAGVEQFF
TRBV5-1	CASSLGTSGLTDTQYF
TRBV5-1	CASRPTSGVTGELFF
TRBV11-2	CASNSGTLRGELFF
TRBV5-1	CASSLGQDWEQYF
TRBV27	CASSLAGIQETQYF
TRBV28	CASRTSSGRTTDTQYF
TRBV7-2	CASSPQGAQGDQPQHF
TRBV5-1	CASSPRADSSYNEQFF
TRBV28	CASSPGTGFSGNTIYF
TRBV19	CASSPGPSLGQPQHF
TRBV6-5	CASSYSLAGSGETQYF
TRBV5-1	CASSLGLSYNEQFF
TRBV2	CASRISYEQYF
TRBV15	CATSRDHGDTETQYF
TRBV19	CASSAGLASAYEQYF
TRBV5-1	CASSPLTSGRATDTQYF
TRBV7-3	CASSSQGGELFF
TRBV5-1	CASSHPGQDGYTF
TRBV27	CASSPGLVGLYEQYF
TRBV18	CASSPSRGSNTGELFF
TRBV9	CASSPRGTAGGEQYF
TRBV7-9	CASSSGEVNIQYF
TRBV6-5	CASSLTSGSSYEQYF
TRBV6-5	CASSYSRGGDQPQHF
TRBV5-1	CASSLVQESVYTF
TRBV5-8	CASSLQGRNEKLFF
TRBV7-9	CASSLDRNTEAFF
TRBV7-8	CASSHGQEAFF
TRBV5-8	CASSLGLPTDTQYF
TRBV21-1	CASSLLWGWTSLERAEAFF
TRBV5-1	CASSRTEFLYEQYF
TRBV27	CASSPQRGIQYF
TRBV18	CASSPQGAGQPQHF
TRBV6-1	CASRGEGGYEQYF
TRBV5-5	CASSWTGPDTQYF
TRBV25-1	CASRETSYNEQFF
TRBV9	CASSVTPEKDGYTF
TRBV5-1	CASSPSVQGAGELFF